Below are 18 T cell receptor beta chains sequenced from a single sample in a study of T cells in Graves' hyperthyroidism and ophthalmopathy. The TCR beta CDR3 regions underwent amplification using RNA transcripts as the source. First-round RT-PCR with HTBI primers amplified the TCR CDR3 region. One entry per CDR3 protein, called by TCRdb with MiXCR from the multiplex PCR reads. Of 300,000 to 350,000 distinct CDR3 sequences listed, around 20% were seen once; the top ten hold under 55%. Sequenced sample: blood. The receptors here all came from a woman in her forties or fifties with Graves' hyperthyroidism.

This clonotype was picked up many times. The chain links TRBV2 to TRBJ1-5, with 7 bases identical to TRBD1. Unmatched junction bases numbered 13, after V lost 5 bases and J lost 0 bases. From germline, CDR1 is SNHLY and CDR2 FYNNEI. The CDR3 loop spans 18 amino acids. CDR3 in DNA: TGTGCCAGCAGTACAGGACAGGAGTTTTTTATTAGCAATCAGCCCCAGCATTTT. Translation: CASSTGQEFFISNQPQHF. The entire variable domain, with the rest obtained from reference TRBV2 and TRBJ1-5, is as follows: EPEVTQTPSHQVTQMGQEVILRCVPISNHLYFYWYRQILGQKVEFLVSFYNNEISEKSEIFDDQFSVERPDGSNFTLKIRSTKLEDSAMYFCASSTGQEFFISNQPQHFGDGTRLSIL.

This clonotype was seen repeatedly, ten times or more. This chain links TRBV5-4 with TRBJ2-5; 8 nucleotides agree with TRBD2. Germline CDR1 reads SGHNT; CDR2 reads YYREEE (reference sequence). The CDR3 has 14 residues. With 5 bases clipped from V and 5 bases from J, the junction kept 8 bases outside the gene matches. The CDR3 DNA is TGTGCCAGCAGTCCGGGGGGGCTGGGGGAGACCCAGTACTTC. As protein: CASSPGGLGETQYF.

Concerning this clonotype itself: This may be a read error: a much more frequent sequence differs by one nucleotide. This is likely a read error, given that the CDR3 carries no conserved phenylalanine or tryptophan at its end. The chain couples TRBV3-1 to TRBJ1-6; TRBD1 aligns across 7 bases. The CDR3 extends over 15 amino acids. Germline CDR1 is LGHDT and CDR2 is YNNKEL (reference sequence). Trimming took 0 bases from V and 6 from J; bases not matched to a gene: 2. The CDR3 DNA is TGTGCCAGCAGCCAAGAGGACAGGTTTAATTCACCCCTCCACCTT. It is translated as CASSQEDRFNSPLHL.

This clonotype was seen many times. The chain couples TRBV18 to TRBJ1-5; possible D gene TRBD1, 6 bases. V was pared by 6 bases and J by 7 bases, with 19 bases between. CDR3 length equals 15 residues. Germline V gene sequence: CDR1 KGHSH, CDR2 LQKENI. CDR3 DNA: TGTGCCAGCTCGCCCGGGGCAGGGGCTGAACAGCCCCAGCATTTT. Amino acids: CASSPGAGAEQPQHF.

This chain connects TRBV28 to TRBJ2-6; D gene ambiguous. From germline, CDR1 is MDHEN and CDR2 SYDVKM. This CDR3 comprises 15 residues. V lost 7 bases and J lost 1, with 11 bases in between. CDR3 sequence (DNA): TGTGCCAGCACGCCTCATGGTTCTGGGGCCAACGTCCTGACTTTC. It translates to CASTPHGSGANVLTF.

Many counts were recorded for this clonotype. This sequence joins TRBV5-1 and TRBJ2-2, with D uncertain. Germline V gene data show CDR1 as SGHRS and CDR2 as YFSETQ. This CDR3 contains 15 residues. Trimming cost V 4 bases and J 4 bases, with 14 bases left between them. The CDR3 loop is CASSTGQGGTGELFF. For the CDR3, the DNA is TGCGCCAGCAGCACTGGTCAAGGCGGCACCGGGGAGCTGTTTTTT.

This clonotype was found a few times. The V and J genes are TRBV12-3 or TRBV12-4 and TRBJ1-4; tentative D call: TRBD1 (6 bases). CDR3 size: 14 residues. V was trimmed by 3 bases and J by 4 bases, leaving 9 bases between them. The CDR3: CASSLGQINEKLFF. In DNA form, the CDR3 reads TGTGCCAGCAGTTTGGGACAAATTAATGAAAAACTGTTTTTT.

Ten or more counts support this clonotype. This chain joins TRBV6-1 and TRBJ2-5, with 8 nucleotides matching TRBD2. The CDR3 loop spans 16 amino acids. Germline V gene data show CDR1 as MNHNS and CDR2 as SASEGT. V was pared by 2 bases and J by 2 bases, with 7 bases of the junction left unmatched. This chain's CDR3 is CASSERPGGAQETQYF. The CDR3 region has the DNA TGTGCCAGCAGTGAAAGGCCGGGAGGGGCACAAGAGACCCAGTACTTC.

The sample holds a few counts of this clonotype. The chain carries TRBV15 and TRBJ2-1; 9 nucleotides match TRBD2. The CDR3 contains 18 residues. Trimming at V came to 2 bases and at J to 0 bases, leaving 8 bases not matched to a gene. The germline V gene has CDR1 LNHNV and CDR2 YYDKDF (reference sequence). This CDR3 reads CATSRSRTSESSYNEQFF. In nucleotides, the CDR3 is TGTGCCACCAGCAGAAGTCGGACTAGCGAGAGCTCCTACAATGAGCAGTTCTTC.

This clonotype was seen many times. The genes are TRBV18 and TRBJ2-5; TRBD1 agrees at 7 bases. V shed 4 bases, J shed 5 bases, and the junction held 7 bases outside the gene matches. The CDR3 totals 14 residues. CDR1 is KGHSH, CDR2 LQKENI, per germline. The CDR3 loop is CASSRSTGVETQYF. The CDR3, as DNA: TGTGCCAGCTCACGCTCAACAGGGGTCGAGACCCAGTACTTC.

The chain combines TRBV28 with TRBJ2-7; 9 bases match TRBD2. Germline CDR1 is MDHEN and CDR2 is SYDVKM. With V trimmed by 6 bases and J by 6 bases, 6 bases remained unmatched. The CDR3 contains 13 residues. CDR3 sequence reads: CASSGLATVEQYF. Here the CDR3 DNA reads TGTGCCAGCAGCGGACTAGCGACGGTCGAGCAGTACTTC. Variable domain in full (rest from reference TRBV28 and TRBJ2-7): DVKVTQSSRYLVKRTGEKVFLECVQDMDHENMFWYRQDPGLGLRLIYFSYDVKMKEKGDIPEGYSVSREKKERFSLILESASTNQTSMYLCASSGLATVEQYFGPGTRLTVT.

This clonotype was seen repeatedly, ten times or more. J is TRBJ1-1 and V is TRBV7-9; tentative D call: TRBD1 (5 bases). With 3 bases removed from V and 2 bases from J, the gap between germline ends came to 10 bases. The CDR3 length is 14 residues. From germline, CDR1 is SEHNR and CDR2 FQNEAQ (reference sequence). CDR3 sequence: CASSFGTDNTEAFF. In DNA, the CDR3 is TGTGCCAGCAGCTTCGGGACTGACAACACTGAAGCTTTCTTT.

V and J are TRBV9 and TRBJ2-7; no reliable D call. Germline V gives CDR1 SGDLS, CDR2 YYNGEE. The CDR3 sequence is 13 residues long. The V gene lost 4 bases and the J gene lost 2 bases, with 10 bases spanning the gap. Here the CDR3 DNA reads TGTGCCAGCAGCCCCGACACTACCTACGAGCAGTACTTC. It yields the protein CASSPDTTYEQYF.

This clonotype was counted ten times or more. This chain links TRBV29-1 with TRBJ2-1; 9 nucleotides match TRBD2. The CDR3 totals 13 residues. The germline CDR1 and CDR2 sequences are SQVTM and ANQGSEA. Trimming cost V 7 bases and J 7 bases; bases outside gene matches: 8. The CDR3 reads CSAKRLAGNEQFF. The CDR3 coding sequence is TGCAGCGCCAAACGGCTAGCGGGGAATGAGCAGTTCTTC.

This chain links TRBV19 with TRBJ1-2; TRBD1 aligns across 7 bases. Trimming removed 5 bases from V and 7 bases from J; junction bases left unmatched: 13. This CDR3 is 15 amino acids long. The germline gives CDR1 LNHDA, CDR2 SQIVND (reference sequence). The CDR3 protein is CASSAGTAPIGGYTF. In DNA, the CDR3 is TGTGCCAGTAGTGCCGGGACAGCACCCATTGGTGGCTACACCTTC.

The CDR3 loop is CASSLGLEGYEQYF. CDR3 bases: TGCGCCAGCAGCTTGGGACTAGAGGGCTACGAGCAGTACTTC. The chain uses TRBV5-1 and TRBJ2-7; a weak D match, TRBD2 (6 bases). CDR1 and CDR2 (germline): SGHRS, YFSETQ. The CDR3 has 14 residues. The V end lost 0 bases, the J end lost 3 bases, and 10 bases lay between the germline ends.

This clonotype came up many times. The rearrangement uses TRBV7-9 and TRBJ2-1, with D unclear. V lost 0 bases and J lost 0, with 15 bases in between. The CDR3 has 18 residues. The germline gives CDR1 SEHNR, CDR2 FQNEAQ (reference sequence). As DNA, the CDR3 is TGTGCCAGCAGCTTAGCTCTCGACTCGCAAGGCTCCTACAATGAGCAGTTCTTC. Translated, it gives CASSLALDSQGSYNEQFF.

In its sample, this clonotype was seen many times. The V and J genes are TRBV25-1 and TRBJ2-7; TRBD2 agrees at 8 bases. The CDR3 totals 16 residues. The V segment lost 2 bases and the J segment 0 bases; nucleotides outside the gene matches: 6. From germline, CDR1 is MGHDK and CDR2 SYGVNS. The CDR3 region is CASSEPSGSTSYEQYF. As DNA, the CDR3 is TGTGCCAGCAGTGAACCGAGCGGGAGTACCTCCTACGAGCAGTACTTC.